The 32 T cell receptor beta chains below were found in one sample sequenced in a study of blood T cell repertoires in COVID-19. Using immunoSEQ multiplex PCR, the repertoire was profiled, and TCRdb retains in-frame clones only, with some absent. Among just under 85,000 clones, more than 75% were seen once, and the ten largest hold 8%. Specimen: peripheral blood. The receptor source for this set is a man older than 75 with active or convalescent COVID-19.

The chain links TRBV6-6 to TRBJ1-6; D unclear. The germline V gene encodes CDR1 MNHNY and CDR2 SVGAGI (reference sequence). Trimming took 7 bases from V and 3 from J, leaving 7 bases between them. The CDR3 runs 13 residues. CDR3 DNA: TGTGCCAGCACGCGGGACTATAATTCACCCCTCCACTTT. Translation gives CASTRDYNSPLHF.

The chain has TRBV5-6 and TRBJ2-7; TRBD2 might be the D (5 bases). Germline assignment: CDR1 SGHDT and CDR2 YYEEEE. Trimming pared 6 bases from V and 5 bases from J, leaving 18 bases between. The CDR3 has 14 amino acids. CDR3 in DNA: TGTGCCAGCACCCGGGAAGCAGGTGGTAACGAGCAGTACGTC. It yields the protein CASTREAGGNEQYV.

As DNA, the CDR3 is TGCAGCGTTGGTAATAGCGGAACATCCAATGAGCAGTTCTTC. Protein product: CSVGNSGTSNEQFF. The chain joins TRBV29-1 to TRBJ2-1, with D possibly being TRBD2 (6 bases). Germline loops: CDR1 SQVTM, CDR2 ANQGSEA. The CDR3 spans 14 residues. V gave up 4 bases and J gave up 6 bases, with 16 bases separating them.

The gene calls are TRBV5-6 and TRBJ2-5; 9 bases align to TRBD1. The CDR3 runs to 15 residues. Trimming cost V 4 bases and J 1 base; bases outside gene matches: 5. The germline gives CDR1 SGHDT, CDR2 YYEEEE. CDR3 protein: CASSRQGVGQETQYF. CDR3 in DNA: TGTGCCAGCAGCCGACAGGGGGTGGGCCAAGAGACCCAGTACTTC.

This rearrangement joins TRBV4-1 to TRBJ1-6; D unresolved. V was clipped by 0 bases and J by 4 bases, with 13 bases between them. Germline V gene sequence: CDR1 MGHRA, CDR2 YSYEKL. CDR3 size: 17 residues. CDR3 in amino acids: CASSQEAGSSYNSPLHF. As DNA, the CDR3 is TGCGCCAGCAGCCAAGAGGCGGGTAGCTCTTATAATTCACCCCTCCACTTT.

This clone was counted between two and nine times. The genes are TRBV27 and TRBJ1-4, with 7 positions matching TRBD1. The V segment lost 3 bases and the J segment 8 bases; nucleotides outside the gene matches: 12. The CDR3 covers 16 residues. CDR1 is MNHEY and CDR2 is SMNVEV in the germline V gene (reference sequence). Written as DNA, the CDR3 is TGTGCCAGCAGTTTTTCGAATCCAGGGGGACGGGAAAAACTGTTTTTT. Protein sequence: CASSFSNPGGREKLFF.

V gene TRBV27 combines with J gene TRBJ2-3; TRBD1 might be the D (6 bases). This CDR3 comprises 16 residues. Trimming took off 5 bases at V and 3 bases at J, with 18 bases between the two ends. Germline CDR1 is MNHEY and CDR2 is SMNVEV (reference sequence). The CDR3 loop is CASSRQAVSGTDTQYF. In DNA, the CDR3 is TGTGCCAGCAGTAGACAGGCCGTGTCCGGTACAGATACGCAGTATTTT.

As DNA, the CDR3 is TGCGCCAGCAGCTTTTCCGGGACTAGCGGCACCGGGGAGCTGTTTTTT. It yields the protein CASSFSGTSGTGELFF. The rearrangement joins TRBV5-1 to TRBJ2-2, with 11 bases matching TRBD2. Germline V gene data show CDR1 as SGHRS and CDR2 as YFSETQ. The CDR3 totals 16 residues. Germline trimming cut 2 bases from V and 4 bases from J; bases unmatched to any gene: 4.

The sample holds one count of this clone. The chain recombines TRBV5-1 with TRBJ1-5; tentatively, D is TRBD1 (6 bases). Germline lookup yields CDR1 SGHRS and CDR2 YFSETQ. CDR3 size: 15 residues. V gave up 7 bases and J gave up 7 bases, with 21 bases separating them. In nucleotides, the CDR3 is TGCGCCAGCCGAGGGGGAGAGGGGATTGGGCAGCCCCAGCATTTT. Its protein product is CASRGGEGIGQPQHF.

This clone is a singleton in its sample. The chain is built from TRBV3-1 (or the pseudogene TRBV3-2) and TRBJ1-5; a weak D match, TRBD1 (6 bases). V was trimmed by 4 bases and J by 7 bases, leaving 14 bases between them. Germline V lookup: CDR1 LGHDT, CDR2 YNNKEL (reference sequence). This CDR3 spans 14 amino acids. The CDR3 here is CASSPTGGGQPQHF. For the CDR3, the DNA is TGTGCCAGCAGCCCAACAGGTGGGGGCCAGCCCCAGCATTTT.

The chain combines TRBV19 with TRBJ1-6; 8 nucleotides agree with TRBD1. The CDR3 has 17 amino acids. In germline, CDR1 is LNHDA, CDR2 SQIVND (reference sequence). V gave up 4 bases and J gave up 6 bases; unmatched junction bases: 11. The CDR3 region is CASSKRDRRLPNSPLHF. CDR3 bases: TGTGCCAGTAGTAAAAGGGACAGGAGACTGCCTAATTCACCCCTCCACTTT.

This chain connects TRBV19 to TRBJ2-6, with TRBD1 as a possible D gene (5 bases). The CDR3 is 15 amino acids. V was shortened by 6 bases and J by 0 bases, with 9 bases between the two germline ends. Germline V gene sequence: CDR1 LNHDA, CDR2 SQIVND (reference sequence). This chain's CDR3 is CASRPDSSGANVLTF. CDR3 bases: TGTGCCAGTAGACCCGACAGCTCTGGGGCCAACGTCCTGACTTTC.

V gene TRBV18 combines with J gene TRBJ2-7; D is undetermined. Germline values: CDR1 KGHSH, CDR2 LQKENI. The germline V and J ends were trimmed by 3 bases and 2 bases, with 11 bases remaining between them. The CDR3 totals 14 residues. The DNA of the CDR3 is TGTGCCAGCTCACCTTCAGTCGCCGCCTACGAGCAGTACGTC. Amino acids: CASSPSVAAYEQYV.

The genes are TRBV28 and TRBJ1-4; D gene unclear. V dropped 6 bases and J dropped 4 bases, with 9 bases sitting between them. The CDR3 has 13 amino acids. The germline V gene encodes CDR1 MDHEN and CDR2 SYDVKM. The CDR3 region has the DNA TGTGCCAGCAGACCGGTGAATAATGAAAAACTGTTTTTT. It specifies CASRPVNNEKLFF.

The chain couples TRBV7-8 to TRBJ1-2; weak D call: TRBD1 (5 bases). Trimming removed 2 bases at V and 6 bases at J, with 16 bases between. In germline, CDR1 is SGHVS, CDR2 FQNEAQ. The CDR3 covers 15 residues. In DNA form, the CDR3 reads TGTGCCAGCAGCTTAACAACAGGACGGATTGATGGCTACACCTTC. This codes for CASSLTTGRIDGYTF.

The gene calls are TRBV19 and TRBJ1-2; a possible D gene is TRBD1 (5 bases). V was cut by 3 bases and J by 4 bases, with 9 bases left in between. Per the germline V gene, CDR1 is LNHDA and CDR2 is SQIVND (reference sequence). This CDR3 comprises 13 residues. Here the CDR3 DNA reads TGTGCCAGTAGTATGGGGGGTAGCTATGGCTACACCTTC. It is translated as CASSMGGSYGYTF.

This clone has a handful of counts. This chain joins TRBV25-1 and TRBJ1-3; D is perhaps TRBD1 (6 bases). Germline V gene lookup returns CDR1 MGHDK and CDR2 SYGVNS. The CDR3 length is 15 residues. The V and J ends lost 3 bases and 0 bases respectively, with 9 bases between them. CDR3 region: CASSDGGHSGNTIYF. The CDR3 DNA follows: TGTGCCAGCAGTGACGGGGGGCACTCTGGAAACACCATATATTTT.

The rearrangement joins TRBV19 to TRBJ1-5; TRBD1 matches at 10 bases. This CDR3 spans 16 amino acids. Germline V gene sequence: CDR1 LNHDA, CDR2 SQIVND (reference sequence). V shed 4 bases, J shed 1 base, and the junction held 4 bases outside the gene matches. CDR3 amino acids: CASSTRQGASNQPQHF. In nucleotides, the CDR3 is TGTGCCAGTAGTACTAGACAGGGGGCCAGCAATCAGCCCCAGCATTTT.

The chain recombines TRBV10-1 with TRBJ2-3; 12 bases align to TRBD2. This CDR3 contains 17 residues. J lost 6 bases, V lost 4 bases, and 11 bases had no gene match. Germline V gives CDR1 WNHNN, CDR2 SYGVQD (reference sequence). CDR3 region: CASSGGTSGPWGDTQYF. The DNA of the CDR3 is TGCGCCAGCAGTGGAGGGACTAGCGGGCCCTGGGGCGATACGCAGTATTTT.

The CDR3 sequence: CASSSRGDPGGYGYTF. DNA of the CDR3: TGTGCCAGCAGCTCCCGAGGAGACCCGGGTGGCTATGGCTACACCTTC. This chain joins TRBV7-2 and TRBJ1-2; no reliable D call. CDR1 is SGHTA and CDR2 is FQGNSA in the germline V gene. This CDR3 spans 16 amino acids. Trimming shortened V by 4 bases and J by 4 bases, and 19 bases separated the two germline ends.

J is TRBJ2-3 and V is TRBV24-1; a possible D gene is TRBD2 (6 bases). V lost 5 bases to trimming and J lost 2 bases, with 10 bases between them. The CDR3 runs 14 residues. CDR1 is KGHDR and CDR2 is SFDVKD in the germline V gene. The CDR3 DNA reads TGTGCCACCAGTGCGGAGGGGTACACAGATACGCAGTATTTT. Encoded protein: CATSAEGYTDTQYF.

This sequence joins TRBV5-1 and TRBJ1-3; 7 bases map to TRBD1. J gave up 0 bases and V 4 bases, and 4 bases lay outside the gene matches. Germline V gene data show CDR1 as SGHRS and CDR2 as YFSETQ. The CDR3 sequence is 15 residues long. CDR3 DNA sequence: TGCGCCAGCAGCCCCGGGACAGCCTCTGGAAACACCATATATTTT. It translates to CASSPGTASGNTIYF.

With respect to this clone: One end of the junction does not line up with germline, which may come from a read error. The rearrangement links TRBV25-1 to TRBJ2-1; 7 positions agree with TRBD2. The CDR3 runs to 12 residues. The germline V gene has CDR1 MGHDK and CDR2 SYGVNS. This chain's CDR3 is CASTQEGGSHIF. The CDR3, as DNA: TGTGCCAGCACCCAAGAGGGAGGGAGCCATATCTTC.

This clone has just one count. J is TRBJ1-1 and V is TRBV27, with TRBD1 matching 7 bases. CDR3 length equals 14 residues. After removal of 2 bases from V and 6 bases from J, the junction contained 6 bases not matched to a gene. Germline V gene lookup returns CDR1 MNHEY and CDR2 SMNVEV (reference sequence). This chain's CDR3 is CASSLQGVGAEAFF. The DNA for the CDR3 is TGTGCCAGCAGTTTACAGGGGGTTGGGGCTGAAGCTTTCTTT.

The J gene is TRBJ1-4, the V gene TRBV28, with 7 bases identical to TRBD1. CDR1 and CDR2 from the germline V gene are MDHEN and SYDVKM. J gave up 6 bases and V 2 bases, and 3 bases lay outside the gene matches. CDR3 length: 14 residues. The DNA for the CDR3 is TGTGCCAGCAGTTTAGCGACAGGGTATGAAAAACTGTTTTTT. This codes for CASSLATGYEKLFF.

This chain uses TRBV21-1 with TRBJ1-6. TRBV21-1 is shown as a pseudogene. This CDR3 comprises 15 residues. The CDR3 loop reads CASSRLDSSQSPLHF. In nucleotides, the CDR3 is TGTGCCAGCAGCAGATTAGACTCGAGCCAATCACCCCTCCACTTT.

V gene TRBV19 combines with J gene TRBJ2-2, with D possibly being TRBD1 (5 bases). V gave up 3 bases and J gave up 4 bases, with 12 bases separating them. There are 15 residues in the CDR3. CDR1 and CDR2 from the germline V gene are LNHDA and SQIVND (reference sequence). The CDR3 sequence is CASSMGQGGTGELFF. CDR3 nucleotide sequence: TGTGCCAGTAGTATGGGGCAGGGCGGCACCGGGGAGCTGTTTTTT.

The chain is built from TRBV11-3 and TRBJ1-6; D perhaps matches TRBD1 (5 bases). This CDR3 comprises 13 residues. The V gene's germline CDR1 is SGHNT and CDR2 YENEEA. V was pared by 8 bases and J by 6 bases, with 11 bases between. CDR3 nucleotides: TGTGCCAGCTCACAGGAACCTAATTCACCCCTCCACTTT. Amino acid sequence: CASSQEPNSPLHF.

This chain connects TRBV7-9 to TRBJ2-3; a weak D match, TRBD1 (5 bases). V was clipped by 4 bases and J by 1 base, with 12 bases between them. This CDR3 is 15 amino acids long. The germline gives CDR1 SEHNR, CDR2 FQNEAQ (reference sequence). The CDR3 DNA sequence: TGTGCCAGCAGCTCTCAGGGTAGAGGCACAGATACGCAGTATTTT. This sequence encodes CASSSQGRGTDTQYF.

This sequence joins TRBV18 and TRBJ1-1, with 7 bases fitting TRBD1. V shed 1 base and J 3 bases; nucleotides not matched to a gene: 5. Looked up from germline, CDR1 is KGHSH and CDR2 is LQKENI. The CDR3 spans 15 residues. The CDR3 DNA is TGTGCCAGCTCACCACGAGGACAGGTGGACACTGAAGCTTTCTTT. Its translation: CASSPRGQVDTEAFF. Looking up the rest from reference TRBV18 and TRBJ1-1 gives the full variable domain: NAGVMQNPRHLVRRRGQEARLRCSPMKGHSHVYWYRQLPEEGLKFMVYLQKENIIDESGMPKERFSAEFPKEGPSILRIQQVVRGDSAAYFCASSPRGQVDTEAFFGQGTRLTVV.

The table lists this clone with a few counts. The chain employs TRBV19 and TRBJ1-1, with 7 bases matching TRBD1. Losses at the gene ends were 7 bases for V and 5 bases for J; bases not matched to a gene: 13. From germline, CDR1 is LNHDA and CDR2 SQIVND (reference sequence). This CDR3 is built from 15 residues. CDR3 amino acids: CASTYTRGYGTEAFF. In nucleotides, the CDR3 is TGTGCCAGTACCTACACCAGGGGGTATGGGACTGAAGCTTTCTTT. The full variable domain, completed using reference TRBV19 and TRBJ1-1, is DGGITQSPKYLFRKEGQNVTLSCEQNLNHDAMYWYRQDPGQGLRLIYYSQIVNDFQKGDIAEGYSVSREKKESFPLTVTSAQKNPTAFYLCASTYTRGYGTEAFFGQGTRLTVV.

The rearrangement links TRBV28 to TRBJ1-5; D gene uncertain. Trimming took off 5 bases at V and 7 bases at J, with 9 bases between the two ends. The length of the CDR3 is 12 residues. Looked up from germline, CDR1 is MDHEN and CDR2 is SYDVKM. CDR3 in amino acids: CASSHTRQPQHF. The CDR3 DNA reads TGTGCCAGCAGTCACACAAGACAGCCCCAGCATTTT.